The TCR beta chain under discussion was sequenced for a study of control samples from healthy donors and cancer patients. Clones were read by immunoSEQ multiplex PCR, and TCRdb kept only the in-frame ones, dropping some. The sample has approximately 190,000 clones, 90% to 95% seen once. This CDR3 has 14 amino acids. V dropped 2 bases and J dropped 0 bases, with 8 bases sitting between them. Germline V gives CDR1 GTSNPN, CDR2 SVGIG (reference sequence). V gene TRBV30 combines with J gene TRBJ1-3; the D is unclear. The TCR sequence derives from a man younger than 45 in good health. The material sequenced was blood. The CDR3, as DNA: TGTGCCTGGAGTAAACTCAGCTCTGGAAACACCATATATTTT. Amino acid sequence: CAWSKLSSGNTIYF.